These 10 T cell receptor beta chains were sequenced from one sample in a study of T cells in Graves' hyperthyroidism and ophthalmopathy. Amplification of TCR beta CDR3 regions used RNA as the template. First-round RT-PCR targeting the TCR CDR3 was performed with the HTBI primer set. TCRdb fed the multiplex PCR reads into MiXCR, producing one record per CDR3 protein. The data contain around 420,000 distinct CDR3 sequences, 15% to 19% of them singletons. Source material: blood. These receptor sequences come from a woman between 18 and 30 years old with Graves' hyperthyroidism.

This rearrangement joins TRBV5-8 to TRBJ2-1; D may be TRBD2 (5 bases). V was clipped by 0 bases and J by 14 bases, with 12 bases between them. The CDR3 length is 12 residues. The germline V gene has CDR1 SGHTS and CDR2 YDEGEE. The DNA for the CDR3 is TGTGCCAGCAGCTTGGCAGGAGAGAGGGAGTTCTTC. Protein: CASSLAGEREFF.

A few counts support this clonotype. CDR3 in amino acids: CASSTRAVSGANVLTF. CDR3 coding DNA: TGTGCCAGCAGTACCCGGGCAGTTTCTGGGGCCAACGTCCTGACTTTC. The chain couples TRBV12-3 or TRBV12-4 to TRBJ2-6; no clear D gene. The V end was cut by 5 bases, the J end by 1 base, with 12 bases between. The CDR3 runs to 16 residues.

This clonotype was counted many times. The chain is built from TRBV11-1 and TRBJ2-7; TRBD2 matches at 10 bases. Trimming removed 6 bases from V and 2 bases from J; junction bases left unmatched: 4. The CDR3 loop spans 14 amino acids. Germline values: CDR1 SGHAT, CDR2 FQDESV (reference sequence). CDR3 protein: CASRGSGRAYEQYF. CDR3 sequence (DNA): TGTGCCAGCAGGGGGAGCGGGAGGGCCTACGAGCAGTACTTC.

This clonotype came up many times. This chain connects TRBV12-3 or TRBV12-4 to TRBJ2-1, with a weak D call TRBD2 (6 bases). The CDR3 spans 15 residues. V was pared by 6 bases and J by 6 bases, with 18 bases between. CDR3 in amino acids: CASRKTLGGFNEQFF. CDR3 nucleotides: TGTGCCAGCAGAAAGACCCTCGGGGGATTCAATGAGCAGTTCTTC.

The table lists this clonotype with many counts. The CDR3 loop is CASSQDRGGQGSYEQYF. CDR3 DNA sequence: TGTGCCAGCAGCCAAGATCGAGGAGGGCAGGGCAGCTACGAGCAGTACTTC. V usage is TRBV4-2 and J usage is TRBJ2-7; tentative D call: TRBD2 (6 bases). CDR3 length equals 17 residues. From germline, CDR1 is LGHNA and CDR2 YNFKEQ. The V end was cut by 0 bases, the J end by 3 bases, with 18 bases between.

This clonotype was found many times. The chain has TRBV3-1 and TRBJ1-5; the D is unclear. The V gene's germline CDR1 is LGHDT and CDR2 YNNKEL (reference sequence). The CDR3 contains 15 residues. The V and J ends lost 6 bases and 0 bases respectively, with 12 bases between them. The DNA for the CDR3 is TGTGCCAGCAGTCATTCCATAGGTAGCAATCAGCCCCAGCATTTT. This encodes CASSHSIGSNQPQHF. Using reference TRBV3-1 and TRBJ1-5 for the parts outside the CDR3, the full variable domain is DTAVSQTPKYLVTQMGNDKSIKCEQNLGHDTMYWYKQDSKKFLKIMFSYNNKELIINETVPNRFSPKSPDKAHLNLHINSLELGDSAVYFCASSHSIGSNQPQHFGDGTRLSIL.

This chain connects TRBV7-2 to TRBJ1-5, with unresolved D. Germline CDR1 and CDR2: SGHTA and FQGNSA. The CDR3 is 15 amino acids. Trimming stripped 6 bases from V and 0 bases from J, with 12 bases between. The CDR3 region is CASSVSRYSNQPQHF. CDR3 DNA: TGTGCCAGCAGTGTGTCAAGATATAGCAATCAGCCCCAGCATTTT.

This clonotype was seen a handful of times. The chain recombines TRBV12-3 or TRBV12-4 with TRBJ2-1; 7 positions agree with TRBD2. The CDR3 totals 14 residues. Germline trimming cut 8 bases from V and 5 bases from J; bases unmatched to any gene: 9. The CDR3 DNA is TGTGCCAGCGGTCGACTAGCATCTGACAATGAGCAGTTCTTC. Protein product: CASGRLASDNEQFF.

V is TRBV4-1 and J is TRBJ1-5, with D perhaps TRBD1 (5 bases). The V end lost 1 base, the J end lost 0 bases, and 13 bases lay between the germline ends. This CDR3 contains 17 residues. From germline, CDR1 is MGHRA and CDR2 YSYEKL. CDR3 amino acids: CASSQVIGQYSNQPQHF. CDR3 in DNA: TGCGCCAGCAGCCAAGTTATCGGACAATATAGCAATCAGCCCCAGCATTTT.

This clonotype was seen at least ten times. The chain has TRBV20-1 and TRBJ1-1; D is ambiguous. The length of the CDR3 is 14 residues. Germline CDR1 is DFQATT and CDR2 is SNEGSKA (reference sequence). V was shortened by 3 bases and J by 4 bases, with 15 bases between the two germline ends. The CDR3 bases are TGCAGTGCTAGGTTCCGGGATATAACCACTGAAGCTTTCTTT. Translating it yields CSARFRDITTEAFF.